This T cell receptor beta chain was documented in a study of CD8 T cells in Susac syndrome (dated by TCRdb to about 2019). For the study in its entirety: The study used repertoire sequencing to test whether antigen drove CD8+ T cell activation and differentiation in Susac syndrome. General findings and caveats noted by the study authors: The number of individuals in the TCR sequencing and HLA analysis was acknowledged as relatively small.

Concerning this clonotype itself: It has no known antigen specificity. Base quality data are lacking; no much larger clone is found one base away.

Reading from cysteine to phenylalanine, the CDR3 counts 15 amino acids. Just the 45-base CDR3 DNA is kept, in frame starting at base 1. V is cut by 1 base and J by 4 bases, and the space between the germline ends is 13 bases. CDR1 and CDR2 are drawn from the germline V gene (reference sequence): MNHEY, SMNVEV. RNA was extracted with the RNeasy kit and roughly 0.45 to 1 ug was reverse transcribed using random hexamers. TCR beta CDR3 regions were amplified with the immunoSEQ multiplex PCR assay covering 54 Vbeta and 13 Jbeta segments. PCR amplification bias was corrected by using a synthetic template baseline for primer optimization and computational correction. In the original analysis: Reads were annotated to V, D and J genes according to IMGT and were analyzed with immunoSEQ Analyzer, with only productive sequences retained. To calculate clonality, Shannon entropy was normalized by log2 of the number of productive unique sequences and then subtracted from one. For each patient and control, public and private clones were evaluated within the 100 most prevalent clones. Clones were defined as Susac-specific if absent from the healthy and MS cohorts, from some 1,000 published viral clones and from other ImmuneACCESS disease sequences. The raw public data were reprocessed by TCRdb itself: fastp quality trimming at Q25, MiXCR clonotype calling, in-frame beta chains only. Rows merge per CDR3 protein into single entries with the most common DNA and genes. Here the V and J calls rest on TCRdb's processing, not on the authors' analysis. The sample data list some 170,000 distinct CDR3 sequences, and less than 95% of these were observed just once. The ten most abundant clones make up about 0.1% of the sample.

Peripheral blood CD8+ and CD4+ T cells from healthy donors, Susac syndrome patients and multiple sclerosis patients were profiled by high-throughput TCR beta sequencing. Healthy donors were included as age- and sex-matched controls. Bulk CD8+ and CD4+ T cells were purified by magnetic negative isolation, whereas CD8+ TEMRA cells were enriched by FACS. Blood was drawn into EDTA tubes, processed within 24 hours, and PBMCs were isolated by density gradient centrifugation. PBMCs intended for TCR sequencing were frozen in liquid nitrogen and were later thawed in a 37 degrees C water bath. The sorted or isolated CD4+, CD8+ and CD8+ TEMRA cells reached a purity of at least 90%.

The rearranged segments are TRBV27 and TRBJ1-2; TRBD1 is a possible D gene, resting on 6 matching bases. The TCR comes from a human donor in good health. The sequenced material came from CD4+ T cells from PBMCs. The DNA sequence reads TGTGCCAGCAGTTTATTCCCGACAGGAAGCTATGGCTACACCTTC. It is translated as CASSLFPTGSYGYTF.